This T cell receptor beta chain was found in a study of somatic mutations in cytotoxic T cells in rheumatoid arthritis. Data came from immunoSEQ multiplex PCR; TCRdb stores just in-frame clones and leaves some out. The table lists roughly 8,200 clones, around 75% of them singletons. Trimming removed 1 base at V and 1 base at J, with 16 bases between. The germline CDR1 and CDR2 sequences are SGHVS and FNYEAQ. The CDR3 is 18 residues long. Input material: CD8+ T cells sorted from blood. The TCR was taken from an adult with rheumatoid arthritis. V gene TRBV7-6 combines with J gene TRBJ1-4; no definite D call. The CDR3 sequence: CASSLVSPLRRTNEKLFF. CDR3 coding DNA: TGTGCCAGCAGCTTAGTAAGCCCTCTGCGTAGAACTAATGAAAAACTGTTTTTT.